Included here is one TCR beta chain sequence, with context. This receptor's antigen is unknown. There are no base qualities to consult, and no much larger clone falls within one base. TCRbeta CDR3 regions were amplified from genomic DNA by means of the immunoSEQ Assay, a bias-controlled multiplex PCR. Under the source paper's analysis protocol: The number of nucleated cells in each sample was estimated from the amplification of reference gene primers within the assay. Sequence reads were collapsed and filtered to measure the absolute abundance of every unique TCRbeta CDR3 rearrangement. Productive Simpson clonality was computed per sample as the square root of Simpson's diversity index over productive rearrangements. TCRdb mirrors the immuneACCESS table, restricted to in-frame sequences. Some clones are absent from its copies; in checked studies, under half trace to an unresolved V gene, and the reason for the others is unknown. That table furnishes V, J and clone size, whereas the DNA furnished D and trimming. This sample is represented by about 200,000 clones; less than 95% of them were singletons. The ten largest clones represent 0.76% of the sample.

The sample originates from a study of blood T cell repertoires in COVID-19 (dated by TCRdb to the early 2020s). About the investigation overall: The collaborator samples originated in the United States, Italy and Spain and spanned the acute and convalescent phases of COVID-19. The material from the prospective study consisted of cDNA or gDNA derived from T cells, B-cell-depleted T cells, or PBMCs. A de-identified subject ID, COVID-19 status, age in years and sex were almost always included in the sample metadata. The repertoires were released in a freely available public database intended as a resource for research on the immune response to SARS-CoV-2. The samples were drawn from two sources: the first 160 participants of the ongoing ImmuneRACE study, and 1,254 subjects contributed by 6 global collaborators. The dataset comprised deeply sampled blood TCRbeta repertoires from subjects exposed to, actively infected with, or recovered from COVID-19. Where available, HLA class I and class II types were taken from metadata supplied by the sample provider and were not determined by assay-based typing.

V and J are truncated by 2 bases and 3 bases respectively, leaving an intervening sequence of 19 bases. The CDR3 goes from the cysteine to the phenylalanine over 17 residues. The read is trimmed to its CDR3 DNA, 51 bases read in frame from base 1. The germline V gene provides CDR1 MGHRA and CDR2 YSYEKL. Study-level results and caveats: Clinical and demographic metadata were provided uncurated, with the amount varying by source and participant.

One collaborating source in Seattle enrolled patients while the patients were actively infected and followed the patients over time throughout the course of disease. Whole blood was collected in K2EDTA tubes by collaborating institutions according to the institutions' own protocols. For TCRbeta analysis, collaborator samples were shipped as frozen whole blood, as isolated PBMCs, or as DNA extracted from either sample type. This chain is built from TRBV4-1 and TRBJ1-2, and possibly TRBD1, on 6 matching bases. Sequenced material: peripheral blood. The sequence derives from a man aged 30-40 years with COVID-19, enrolled during active disease. The CDR3 amino acid sequence is: CASSQLSLGTPHYGYTF. The sequenced DNA is TGCGCCAGCAGCCAACTTAGCCTCGGGACACCCCACTATGGCTACACCTTC.